This T cell receptor beta chain was sequenced for a study of T cell responses to AZD1222 COVID-19 vaccine. Findings of the study overall: There were mostly white British donors and more females than males, and clonal diversity was possibly underestimated. At baseline, seropositivity was found in only a handful of AZD1222 recipients. None of the repertoires were sampled until the peak T cell response had passed. Spike-specific TCR breadth and depth went up after people got two AZD1222 doses.

In its sample, this clone was seen once. Antigen specificity is unknown. Profiled with immunoSEQ multiplex PCR; TCRdb holds only in-frame clones, not every one. In the table there are around 78,000 clones, roughly nine tenths of which are singletons. This clonotype was sampled from an adult in good health. Sequences were derived from peripheral blood, sampled on day 0 of AZD1222 vaccination.

CDR3 amino acids: CASSPLKTEKLFF. CDR3 DNA: TGTGCCAGCTCACCACTAAAAACCGAAAAACTGTTTTTT. The chain combines TRBV18 with TRBJ1-4; D uncertain. The V end lost 1 base, the J end lost 8 bases, and 8 bases lay between the germline ends. Germline V gene sequence: CDR1 KGHSH, CDR2 LQKENI. This CDR3 spans 13 amino acids.